These T cell receptor beta chains were read from a single sample in a study of identical twins. TCRdb used MiXCR to reprocess the 5' RACE reads, holding one entry per CDR3 protein. The table shows 1.5 million to 2 million distinct CDR3 sequences, with about 32% occurring only once. The sequencing input was cord blood. The receptors stem from a newborn girl in good health. CDR3s include the opening cysteine and the closing phenylalanine or tryptophan. A D gene is named only where the DNA matches it firmly. The size of a clone is reported for some rows only, either as once, few or many, or as a class for expanded clones.

d_call clone_size j_call v_call cdr3_nt cdr3_aa
TRBD1 many TRBJ2-7 TRBV2 TGTGCCAGCAGTGGCTCCCTGACAGGGATGGAGCAGTACTTC CASSGSLTGMEQYF
TRBD1 few TRBJ1-5 TRBV7-6 TGTGCCAGCAGCCCCTCGGACAGGTCTTATAGCAATCAGCCCCAGCATTTT CASSPSDRSYSNQPQHF
TRBD1 . TRBJ1-2 TRBV20-1 TGCAGTGGCACAGGGGACTCCGACTATGGCTACACCTTC CSGTGDSDYGYTF
TRBD1 many TRBJ2-4 TRBV15 TGTGCCACCAGCAGAGATTATCCGACAGGGTATACTGGCAAAAACATTCAGTACTTC CATSRDYPTGYTGKNIQYF
TRBD1 few TRBJ1-1 TRBV7-2 TGTGCCAGCAGCTTCCGACAGGGAATGAACACTGAAGCTTTCTTT CASSFRQGMNTEAFF
TRBD2 . TRBJ2-7 TRBV11-2 TGTGCCAGCAGCTTAGATTGGGTAGCGGGGGAGCCCTACAATGAGCAGTACTTC CASSLDWVAGEPYNEQYF
. . TRBJ1-5 TRBV4-1 TGCGCCAGCAGCCGTTTGACCGGAATTAATCAGCCCCAGCATTTT CASSRLTGINQPQHF
. few TRBJ2-1 TRBV21-1 TGTGCCAGCAGCAAACCGGGACAGGGGGACAATGAGCAGTTCTTC CASSKPGQGDNEQFF
TRBD1 . TRBJ1-2 TRBV12-3/TRBV12-4 TGTGCCAGCAGGATGGGGGGAGGGGGCGGCTACACCTTC CASRMGGGGGYTF
TRBD2 . TRBJ2-7 TRBV13 TGTGCCAGCAGCTTCAGCGGGACGGGGGAGGAGCAGTACTTC CASSFSGTGEEQYF
. . TRBJ1-2 TRBV7-2 TGTGCCAGTACCGGGAGGGTGAGATATGGCTACACCTTC CASTGRVRYGYTF
. many TRBJ2-3 TRBV7-2 TGTGCCAGCAGCGGGGCTAGGATTAGCACAGATACGCAGTATTTT CASSGARISTDTQYF
TRBD2 many TRBJ2-1 TRBV7-2 TGTGCCAGCAGCAGTGAAGGGACTATTACGTACAATGAGCAGTTCTTC CASSSEGTITYNEQFF
TRBD1 . TRBJ1-2 TRBV20-1 TGCAGTGCTAGAGGGGGACAGGTGGGCTATGGCTACACCTTC CSARGGQVGYGYTF
TRBD1 . TRBJ2-1 TRBV20-1 TGCAGTGCTAGTAACCGGGACAGGGGTTACAATGAGCAGTTCTTC CSASNRDRGYNEQFF
. . TRBJ2-4 TRBV2 TGTGCCACCTATATTTGGGCCACTAGCAGTACCAAAAACATTCAGTACTTC CATYIWATSSTKNIQYF
TRBD2 few TRBJ2-5 TRBV20-1 TGCAGTGCTAGAGCGGGACTAGCGGGGAATAAAGAGACCCAGTACTTC CSARAGLAGNKETQYF
. . TRBJ1-1 TRBV11-2 TGTGCCAGCAGCTTAATAAGGGAGACAGGAGAGAACACTGAAGCTTTCTTT CASSLIRETGENTEAFF
TRBD1 few TRBJ1-4 TRBV7-2 TGTGCCAGCAGCCCGTGGACAGGGACTGAAAAACTGTTTTTT CASSPWTGTEKLFF
TRBD2 many TRBJ2-5 TRBV4-2 TGTGCCAGCAGCCAAGCTAGCGGAAGATTCCAAGAGACCCAGTACTTC CASSQASGRFQETQYF
. few TRBJ2-1 TRBV27 TGTGCCAGCAGTTTTCGGATTTGGAGCTCCTACAATGAGCAGTTCTTC CASSFRIWSSYNEQFF
. . TRBJ1-6 TRBV29-1 TGCAGCGTTGAAAATTCTTGGTGCCGGATGAATTCACCCCTCCACTTT CSVENSWCRMNSPLHF
TRBD1 . TRBJ2-2 TRBV3-1 TGTGCCAGCAGCCAACTGGGACAGGATAACACCGGGGAGCCGTTTTTT CASSQLGQDNTGEPFF
. . TRBJ2-4 TRBV5-1 TGCGCCAGCAGCTCCGAGTCCGGAGAGCAGTACTTC CASSSESGEQYF
TRBD2 . TRBJ2-3 TRBV4-2 TGTGCCAGCAGCCCAAACCCGGGACTAGTTCGCGCAGATACGCAGTATTTT CASSPNPGLVRADTQYF
. few TRBJ1-1 TRBV4-1 TGCGCCAGCAGCCAAGTGGTAAGGAACACTGAAGCTTTCTTT CASSQVVRNTEAFF
TRBD2 . TRBJ2-3 TRBV2 TGTGCCAGCAGTCTCCCCACCGCGGGAGGATTGGGGGATACGCAGTATTTT CASSLPTAGGLGDTQYF
. . TRBJ2-2 TRBV20-1 TGCAGTGCGACCAGAGGACCCCCTTTGCGGGAGCTGTTTTTT CSATRGPPLRELFF
TRBD2 few TRBJ2-3 TRBV18 TGTGCCAGCTCACCACCGACTAGCGGAGCAGATACGCAGTATTTT CASSPPTSGADTQYF